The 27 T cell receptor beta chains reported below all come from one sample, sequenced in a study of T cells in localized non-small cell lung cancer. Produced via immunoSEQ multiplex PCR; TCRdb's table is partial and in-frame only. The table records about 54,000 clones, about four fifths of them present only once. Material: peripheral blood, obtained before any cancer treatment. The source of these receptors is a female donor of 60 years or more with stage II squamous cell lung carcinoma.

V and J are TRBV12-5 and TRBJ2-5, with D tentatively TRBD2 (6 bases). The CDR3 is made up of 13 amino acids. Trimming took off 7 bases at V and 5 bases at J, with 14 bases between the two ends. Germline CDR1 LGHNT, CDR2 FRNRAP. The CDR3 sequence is CASAPGTGETQYF. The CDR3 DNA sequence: TGTGCTAGTGCCCCCGGGACTGGGGAGACCCAGTACTTC.

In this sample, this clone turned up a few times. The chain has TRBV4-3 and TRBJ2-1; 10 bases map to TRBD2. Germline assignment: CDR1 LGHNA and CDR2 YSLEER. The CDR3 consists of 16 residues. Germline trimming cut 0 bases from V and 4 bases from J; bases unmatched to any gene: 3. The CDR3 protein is CASSQEPAGGYNEQFF. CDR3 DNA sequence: TGCGCCAGCAGCCAAGAACCAGCGGGGGGGTACAATGAGCAGTTCTTC.

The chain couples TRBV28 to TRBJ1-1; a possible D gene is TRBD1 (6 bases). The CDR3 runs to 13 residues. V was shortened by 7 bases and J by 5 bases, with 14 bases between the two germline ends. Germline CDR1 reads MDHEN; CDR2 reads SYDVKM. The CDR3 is CASNEGEETEAFF. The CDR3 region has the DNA TGTGCCAGCAACGAGGGGGAGGAAACTGAAGCTTTCTTT. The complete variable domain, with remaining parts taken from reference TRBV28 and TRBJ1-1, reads DVKVTQSSRYLVKRTGEKVFLECVQDMDHENMFWYRQDPGLGLRLIYFSYDVKMKEKGDIPEGYSVSREKKERFSLILESASTNQTSMYLCASNEGEETEAFFGQGTRLTVV.

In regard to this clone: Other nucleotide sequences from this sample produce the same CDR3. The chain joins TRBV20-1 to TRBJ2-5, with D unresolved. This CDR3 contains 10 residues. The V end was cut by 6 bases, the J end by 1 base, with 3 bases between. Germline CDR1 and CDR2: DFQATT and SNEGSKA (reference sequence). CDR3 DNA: TGCAGTGCCAGCCAAGAGACCCAGTACTTC. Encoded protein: CSASQETQYF.

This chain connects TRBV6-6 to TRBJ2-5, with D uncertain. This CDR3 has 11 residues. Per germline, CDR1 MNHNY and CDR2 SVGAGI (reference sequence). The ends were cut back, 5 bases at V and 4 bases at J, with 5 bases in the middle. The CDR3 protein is CASSHGETQYF. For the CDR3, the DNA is TGTGCCAGCAGTCATGGAGAGACCCAGTACTTC.

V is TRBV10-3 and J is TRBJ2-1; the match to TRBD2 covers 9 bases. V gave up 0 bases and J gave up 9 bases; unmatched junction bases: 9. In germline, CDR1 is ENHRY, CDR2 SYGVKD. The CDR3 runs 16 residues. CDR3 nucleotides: TGTGCCATCAGTGAGTCGGGTAGCGGGGGCGTCGGTGAGCAGTTCTTC. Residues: CAISESGSGGVGEQFF.

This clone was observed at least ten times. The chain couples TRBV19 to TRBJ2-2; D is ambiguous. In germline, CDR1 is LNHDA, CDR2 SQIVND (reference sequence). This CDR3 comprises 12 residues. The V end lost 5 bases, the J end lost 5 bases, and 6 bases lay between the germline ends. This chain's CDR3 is CASSLITGELFF. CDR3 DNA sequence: TGTGCCAGTAGTCTTATTACCGGGGAGCTGTTTTTT.

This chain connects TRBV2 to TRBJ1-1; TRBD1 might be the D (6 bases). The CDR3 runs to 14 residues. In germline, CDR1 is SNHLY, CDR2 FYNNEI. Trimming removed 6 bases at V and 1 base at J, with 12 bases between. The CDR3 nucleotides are TGTGCCAGCAGACTAGGGGGGCAGAACACTGAAGCTTTCTTT. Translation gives CASRLGGQNTEAFF.

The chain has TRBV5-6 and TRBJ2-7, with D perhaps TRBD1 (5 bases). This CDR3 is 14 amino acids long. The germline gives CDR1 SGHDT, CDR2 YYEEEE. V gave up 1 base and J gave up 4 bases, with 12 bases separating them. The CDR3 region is CASSLHSSGYEQYF. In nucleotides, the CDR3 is TGTGCCAGCAGCTTGCACAGCTCAGGGTACGAGCAGTACTTC.

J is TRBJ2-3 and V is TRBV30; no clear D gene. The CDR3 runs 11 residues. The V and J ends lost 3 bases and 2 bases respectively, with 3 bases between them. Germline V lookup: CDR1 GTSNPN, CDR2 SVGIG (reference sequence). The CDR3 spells CAWRDTDTQYF. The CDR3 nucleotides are TGTGCCTGGAGGGACACAGATACGCAGTATTTT.

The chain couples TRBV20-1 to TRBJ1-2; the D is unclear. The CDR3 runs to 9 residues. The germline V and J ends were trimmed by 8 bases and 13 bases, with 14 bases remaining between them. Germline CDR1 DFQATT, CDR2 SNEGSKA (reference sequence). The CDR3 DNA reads TGCAGTCCGGGTGGGATATTCACCTTC. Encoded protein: CSPGGIFTF.

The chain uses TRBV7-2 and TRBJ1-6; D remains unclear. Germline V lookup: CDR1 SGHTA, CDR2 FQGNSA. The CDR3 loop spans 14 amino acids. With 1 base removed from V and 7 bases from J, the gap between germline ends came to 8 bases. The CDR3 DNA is TGTGCCAGCAGCTTAGTAGGCCCCAATTCACCCCTCCACTTT. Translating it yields CASSLVGPNSPLHF.

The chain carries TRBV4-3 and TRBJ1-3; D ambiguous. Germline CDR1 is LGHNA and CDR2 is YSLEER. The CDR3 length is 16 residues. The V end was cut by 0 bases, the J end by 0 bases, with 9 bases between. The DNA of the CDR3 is TGCGCCAGCAGCCAAGATGCAGAGCGCTCTGGAAACACCATATATTTT. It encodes CASSQDAERSGNTIYF.

DNA of the CDR3: TGTGCCAGCAGCCCCCCCAGACAGGGGGCTTGGACTGAAGCTTTCTTT. Residues: CASSPPRQGAWTEAFF. The chain recombines TRBV11-2 with TRBJ1-1, with 10 positions matching TRBD1. Per germline, CDR1 SGHAT and CDR2 FQNNGV. V lost 5 bases to trimming and J lost 5 bases; unmatched junction nucleotides: 11. CDR3 length: 16 residues.

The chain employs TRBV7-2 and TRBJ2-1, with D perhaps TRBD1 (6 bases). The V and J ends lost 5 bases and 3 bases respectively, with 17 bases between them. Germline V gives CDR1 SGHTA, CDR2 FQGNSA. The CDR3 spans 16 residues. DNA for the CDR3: TGTGCCAGCAGCCCCAATCCCGGACAGATCTACAATGAGCAGTTCTTC. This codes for CASSPNPGQIYNEQFF.

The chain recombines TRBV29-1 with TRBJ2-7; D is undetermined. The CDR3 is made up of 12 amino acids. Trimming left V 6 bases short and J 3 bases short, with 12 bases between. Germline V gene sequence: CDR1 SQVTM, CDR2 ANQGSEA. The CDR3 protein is CSVRTANYEQYF. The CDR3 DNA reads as TGCAGCGTCCGGACGGCCAACTACGAGCAGTACTTC.

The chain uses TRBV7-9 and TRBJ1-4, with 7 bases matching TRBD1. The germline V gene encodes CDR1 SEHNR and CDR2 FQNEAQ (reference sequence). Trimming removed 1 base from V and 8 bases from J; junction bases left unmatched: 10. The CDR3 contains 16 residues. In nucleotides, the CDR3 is TGTGCCAGCAGCTTAGTGGTCGGGACAGTAGGGGAAAAACTGTTTTTT. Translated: CASSLVVGTVGEKLFF.

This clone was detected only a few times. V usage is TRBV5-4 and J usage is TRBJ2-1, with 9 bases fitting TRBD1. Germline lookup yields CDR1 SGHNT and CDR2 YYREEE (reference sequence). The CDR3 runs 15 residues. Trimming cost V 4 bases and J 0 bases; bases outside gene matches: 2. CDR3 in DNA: TGTGCCAGCAGCGAGGGACAGGGCTCCTACAATGAGCAGTTCTTC. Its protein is CASSEGQGSYNEQFF.

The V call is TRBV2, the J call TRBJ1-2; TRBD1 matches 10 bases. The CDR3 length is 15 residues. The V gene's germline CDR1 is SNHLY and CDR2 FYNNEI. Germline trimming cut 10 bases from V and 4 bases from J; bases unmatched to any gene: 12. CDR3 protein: CATLDRDRGSYGYTF. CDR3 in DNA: TGTGCCACCCTGGACCGGGACAGGGGAAGCTATGGCTACACCTTC.

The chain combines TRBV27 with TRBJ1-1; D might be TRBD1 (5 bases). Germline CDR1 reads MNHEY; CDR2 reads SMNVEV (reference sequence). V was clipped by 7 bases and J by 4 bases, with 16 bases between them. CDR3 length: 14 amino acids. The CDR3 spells CASIGGRGITEAFF. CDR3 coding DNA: TGTGCCAGCATAGGAGGGAGGGGAATCACTGAAGCTTTCTTT.

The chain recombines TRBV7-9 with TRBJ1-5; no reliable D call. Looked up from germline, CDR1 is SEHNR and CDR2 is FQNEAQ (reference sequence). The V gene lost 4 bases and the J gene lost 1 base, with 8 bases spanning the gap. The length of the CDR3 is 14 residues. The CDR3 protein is CASSSVGSNQPQHF. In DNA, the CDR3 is TGTGCCAGCAGCTCTGTTGGGAGCAATCAGCCCCAGCATTTT.

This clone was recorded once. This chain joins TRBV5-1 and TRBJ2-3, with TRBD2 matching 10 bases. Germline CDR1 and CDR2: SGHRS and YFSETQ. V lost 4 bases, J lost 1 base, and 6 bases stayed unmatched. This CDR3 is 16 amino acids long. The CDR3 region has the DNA TGCGCCAGCAGCACGAAGCGGGGGGGACGCACAGATACGCAGTATTTT. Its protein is CASSTKRGGRTDTQYF.

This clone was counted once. The chain's CDR3 is CASRKAGDYGYTF. The CDR3, as DNA: TGTGCCAGCAGGAAGGCTGGGGACTATGGCTACACCTTC. The genes are TRBV6-1 and TRBJ1-2; no clear D gene. Deletions cut 6 bases from V and 3 bases from J, with 11 bases between. Germline assignment: CDR1 MNHNS and CDR2 SASEGT. CDR3 size: 13 residues.

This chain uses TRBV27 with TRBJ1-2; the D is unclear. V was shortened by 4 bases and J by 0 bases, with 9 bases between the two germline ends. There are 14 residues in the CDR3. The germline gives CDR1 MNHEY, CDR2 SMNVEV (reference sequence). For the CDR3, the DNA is TGTGCCAGCAGTTCCGCGGGGACTAACTATGGCTACACCTTC. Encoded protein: CASSSAGTNYGYTF.

The CDR3 reads CASSLLGQGPHYGYTF. The CDR3 nucleotides are TGTGCCAGCAGCTTACTCGGACAGGGGCCCCACTATGGCTACACCTTC. V usage is TRBV7-9 and J usage is TRBJ1-2; 9 bases line up with TRBD1. The V gene end was trimmed by 2 bases and the J gene end by 3 bases; junction bases not matched to a gene: 7. The V gene's germline CDR1 is SEHNR and CDR2 FQNEAQ (reference sequence). The CDR3 runs to 16 residues. The full variable domain, with the rest looked up from reference TRBV7-9 and TRBJ1-2, is DTGVSQNPRHKITKRGQNVTFRCDPISEHNRLYWYRQTLGQGPEFLTYFQNEAQLEKSRLLSDRFSAERPKGSFSTLEIQRTEQGDSAMYLCASSLLGQGPHYGYTFGSGTRLTVV.

The CDR3 loop reads CASSPSPQLTNYGYTF. The CDR3, as DNA: TGTGCCAGCAGCCCCTCCCCCCAGCTTACTAACTATGGCTACACCTTC. This rearrangement joins TRBV11-2 to TRBJ1-2; D gene ambiguous. The CDR3 runs 16 residues. CDR1 is SGHAT, CDR2 FQNNGV, per germline. V lost 5 bases to trimming and J lost 0 bases, with 16 bases between them.

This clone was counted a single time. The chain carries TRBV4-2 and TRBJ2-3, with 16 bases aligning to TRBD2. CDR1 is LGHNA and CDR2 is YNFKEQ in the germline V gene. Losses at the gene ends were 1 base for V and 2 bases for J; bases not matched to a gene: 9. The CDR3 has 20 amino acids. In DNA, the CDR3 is TGTGCCAGCAGCCAAGCTATCGGGACTAGCGGGGGGGGTATCACAGATACGCAGTATTTT. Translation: CASSQAIGTSGGGITDTQYF.